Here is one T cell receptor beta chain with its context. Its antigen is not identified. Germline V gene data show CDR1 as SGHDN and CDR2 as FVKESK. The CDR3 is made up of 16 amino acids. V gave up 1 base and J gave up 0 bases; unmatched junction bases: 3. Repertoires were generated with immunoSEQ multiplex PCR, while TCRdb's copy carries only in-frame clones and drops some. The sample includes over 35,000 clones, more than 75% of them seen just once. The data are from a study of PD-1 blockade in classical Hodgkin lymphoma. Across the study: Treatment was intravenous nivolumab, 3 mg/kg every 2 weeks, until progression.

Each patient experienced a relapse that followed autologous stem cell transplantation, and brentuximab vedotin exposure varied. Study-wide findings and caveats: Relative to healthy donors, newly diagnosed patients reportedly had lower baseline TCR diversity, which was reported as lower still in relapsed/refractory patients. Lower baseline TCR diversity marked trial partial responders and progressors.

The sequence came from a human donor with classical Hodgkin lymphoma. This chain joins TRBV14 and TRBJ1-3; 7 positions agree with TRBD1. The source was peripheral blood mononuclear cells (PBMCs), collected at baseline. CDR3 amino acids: CASSQGTGNSGNTIYF. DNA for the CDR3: TGTGCCAGCAGCCAAGGGACAGGAAACTCTGGAAACACCATATATTTT.